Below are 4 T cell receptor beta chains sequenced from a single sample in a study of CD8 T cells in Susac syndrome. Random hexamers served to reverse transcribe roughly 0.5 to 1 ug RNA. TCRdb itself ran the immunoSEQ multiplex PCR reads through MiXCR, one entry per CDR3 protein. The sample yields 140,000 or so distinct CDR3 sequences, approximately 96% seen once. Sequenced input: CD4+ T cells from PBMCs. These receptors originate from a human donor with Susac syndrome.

The CDR3 sequence is CASSQESTGMDTEAFF. CDR3 nucleotides: TGCGCCAGCAGCCAAGAATCGACAGGGATGGACACTGAAGCTTTCTTT. The V gene is TRBV4-1, the J gene TRBJ1-1; TRBD1 aligns across 7 bases. V lost 0 bases and J lost 3; bases outside the gene matches: 7. The germline gives CDR1 MGHRA, CDR2 YSYEKL. The CDR3 is 16 residues long.

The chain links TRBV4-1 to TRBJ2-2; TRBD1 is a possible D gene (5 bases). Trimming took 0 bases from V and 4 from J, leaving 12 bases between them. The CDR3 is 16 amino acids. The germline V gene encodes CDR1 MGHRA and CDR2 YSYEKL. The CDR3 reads CASSQDPGQITGELFF. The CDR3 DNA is TGCGCCAGCAGCCAAGATCCAGGGCAGATCACCGGGGAGCTGTTTTTT.

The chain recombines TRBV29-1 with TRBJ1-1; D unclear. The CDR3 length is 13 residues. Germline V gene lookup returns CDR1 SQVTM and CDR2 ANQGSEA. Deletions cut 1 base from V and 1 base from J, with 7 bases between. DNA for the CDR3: TGCAGCGTTGAAGTCAGCCCGAACACTGAAGCTTTCTTT. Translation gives CSVEVSPNTEAFF.

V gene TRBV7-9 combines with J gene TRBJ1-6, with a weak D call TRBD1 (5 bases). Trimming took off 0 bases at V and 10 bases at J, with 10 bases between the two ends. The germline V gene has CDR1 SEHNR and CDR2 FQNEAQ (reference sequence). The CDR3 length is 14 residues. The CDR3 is CASSLAERQSPLHF. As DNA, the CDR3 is TGTGCCAGCAGCTTAGCCGAACGACAGTCACCCCTCCACTTT.